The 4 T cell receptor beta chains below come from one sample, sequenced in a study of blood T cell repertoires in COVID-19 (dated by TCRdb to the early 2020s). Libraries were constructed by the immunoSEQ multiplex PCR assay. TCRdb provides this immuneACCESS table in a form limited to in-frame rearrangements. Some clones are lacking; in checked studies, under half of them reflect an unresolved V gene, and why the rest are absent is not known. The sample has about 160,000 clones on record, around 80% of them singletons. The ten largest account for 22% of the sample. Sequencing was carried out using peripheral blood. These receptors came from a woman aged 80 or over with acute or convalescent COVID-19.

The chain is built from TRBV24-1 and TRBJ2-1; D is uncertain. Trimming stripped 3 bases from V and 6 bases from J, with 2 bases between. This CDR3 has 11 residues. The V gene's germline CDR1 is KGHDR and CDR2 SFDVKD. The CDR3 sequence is CATSDLNEQFF. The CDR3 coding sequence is TGTGCCACCAGTGATCTCAATGAGCAGTTCTTC.

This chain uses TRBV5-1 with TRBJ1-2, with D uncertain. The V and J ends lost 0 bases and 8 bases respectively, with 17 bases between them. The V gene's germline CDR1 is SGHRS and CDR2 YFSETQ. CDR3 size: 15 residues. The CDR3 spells CASSLVNGVLRGYTF. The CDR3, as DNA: TGCGCCAGCAGCTTGGTTAACGGGGTATTGCGAGGCTACACCTTC.

The CDR3 region is CASSEEGGTTEAFF. The CDR3 DNA reads TGTGCCAGCAGTGAAGAAGGAGGGACCACTGAAGCTTTCTTT. The chain couples TRBV6-1 to TRBJ1-1; TRBD1 is a possible D gene (5 bases). V gave up 1 base and J gave up 4 bases, with 10 bases separating them. CDR1 MNHNS and CDR2 SASEGT come from the germline V gene. The CDR3 is made up of 14 amino acids.

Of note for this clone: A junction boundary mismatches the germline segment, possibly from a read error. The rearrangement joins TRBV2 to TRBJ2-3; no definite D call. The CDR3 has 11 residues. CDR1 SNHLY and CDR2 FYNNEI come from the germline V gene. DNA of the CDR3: TGTGCCGGCAGATCGAGAGATACGCAGTATTTT. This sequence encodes CAGRSRDTQYF.